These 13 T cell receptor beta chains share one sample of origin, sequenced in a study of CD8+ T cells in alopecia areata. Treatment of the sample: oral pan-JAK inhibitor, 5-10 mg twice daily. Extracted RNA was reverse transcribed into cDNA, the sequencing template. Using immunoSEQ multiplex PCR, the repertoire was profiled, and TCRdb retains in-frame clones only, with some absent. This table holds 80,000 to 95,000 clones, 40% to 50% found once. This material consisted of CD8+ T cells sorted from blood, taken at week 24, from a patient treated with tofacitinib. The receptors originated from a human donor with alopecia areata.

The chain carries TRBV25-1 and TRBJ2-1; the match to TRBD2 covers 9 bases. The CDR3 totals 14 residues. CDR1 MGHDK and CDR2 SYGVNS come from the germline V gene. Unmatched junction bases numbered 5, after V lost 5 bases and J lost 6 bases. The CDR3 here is CASSSGLAGNEQFF. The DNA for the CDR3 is TGTGCCAGCAGTTCGGGACTAGCAGGCAATGAGCAGTTCTTC. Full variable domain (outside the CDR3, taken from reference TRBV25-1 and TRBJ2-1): EADIYQTPRYLVIGTGKKITLECSQTMGHDKMYWYQQDPGMELHLIHYSYGVNSTEKGDLSSESTVSRIRTEHFPLTLESARPSHTSQYLCASSSGLAGNEQFFGPGTRLTVL.

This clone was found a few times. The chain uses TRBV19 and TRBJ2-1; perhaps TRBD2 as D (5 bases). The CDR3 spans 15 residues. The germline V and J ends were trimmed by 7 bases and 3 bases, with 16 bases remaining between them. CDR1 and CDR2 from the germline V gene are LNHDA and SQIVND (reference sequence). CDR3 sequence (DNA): TGTGCCAGTACCCCTGGCGGGTCCTACTACAATGAGCAGTTCTTC. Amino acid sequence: CASTPGGSYYNEQFF.

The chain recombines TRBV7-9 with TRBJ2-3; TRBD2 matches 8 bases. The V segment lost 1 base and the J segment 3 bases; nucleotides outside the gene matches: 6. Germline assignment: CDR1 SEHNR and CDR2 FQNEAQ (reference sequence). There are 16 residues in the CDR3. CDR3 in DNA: TGTGCCAGCAGCTTAGATGAGGGCGGGAGGACAGATACGCAGTATTTT. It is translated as CASSLDEGGRTDTQYF.

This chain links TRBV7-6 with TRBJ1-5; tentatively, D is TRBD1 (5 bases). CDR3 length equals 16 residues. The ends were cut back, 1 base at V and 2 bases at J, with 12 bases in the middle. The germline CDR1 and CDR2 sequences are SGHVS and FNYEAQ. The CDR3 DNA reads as TGTGCCAGCAGCTTAGGCGCAGCCAGGGGCAATCAGCCCCAGCATTTT. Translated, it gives CASSLGAARGNQPQHF.

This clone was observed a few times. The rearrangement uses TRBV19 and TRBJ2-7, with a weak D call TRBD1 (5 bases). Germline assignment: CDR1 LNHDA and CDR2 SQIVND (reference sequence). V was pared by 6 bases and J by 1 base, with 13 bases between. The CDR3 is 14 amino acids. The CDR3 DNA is TGTGCCAGTAGCGAGGACGGACATTCCTACGAGCAGTACTTC. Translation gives CASSEDGHSYEQYF. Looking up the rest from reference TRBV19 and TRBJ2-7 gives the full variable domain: DGGITQSPKYLFRKEGQNVTLSCEQNLNHDAMYWYRQDPGQGLRLIYYSQIVNDFQKGDIAEGYSVSREKKESFPLTVTSAQKNPTAFYLCASSEDGHSYEQYFGPGTRLTVT.

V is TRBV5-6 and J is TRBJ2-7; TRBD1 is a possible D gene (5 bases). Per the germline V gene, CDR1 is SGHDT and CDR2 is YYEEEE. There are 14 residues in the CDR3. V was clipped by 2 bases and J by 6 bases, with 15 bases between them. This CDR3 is CASSLDSPVREQYF. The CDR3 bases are TGTGCCAGCAGCTTAGACAGCCCGGTACGCGAGCAGTACTTC.

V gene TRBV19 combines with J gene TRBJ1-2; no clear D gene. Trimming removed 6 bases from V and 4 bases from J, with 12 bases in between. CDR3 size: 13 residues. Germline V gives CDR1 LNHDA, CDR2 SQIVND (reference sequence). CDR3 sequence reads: CASSPKGSYGYTF. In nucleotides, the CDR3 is TGTGCCAGTAGCCCTAAGGGCTCCTATGGCTACACCTTC.

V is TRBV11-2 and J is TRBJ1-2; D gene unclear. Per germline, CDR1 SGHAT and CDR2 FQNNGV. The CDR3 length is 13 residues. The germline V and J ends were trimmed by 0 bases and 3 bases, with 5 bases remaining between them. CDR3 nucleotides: TGTGCCAGCAGCTTAGAAGCATACTATGGCTACACCTTC. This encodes CASSLEAYYGYTF.

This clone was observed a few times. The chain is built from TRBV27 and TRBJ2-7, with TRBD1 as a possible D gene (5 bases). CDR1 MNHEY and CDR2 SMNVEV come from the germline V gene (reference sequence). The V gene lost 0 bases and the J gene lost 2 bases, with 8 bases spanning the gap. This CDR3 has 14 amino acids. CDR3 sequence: CASSLSSGPYEQYF. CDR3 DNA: TGTGCCAGCAGTTTATCTTCAGGGCCCTACGAGCAGTACTTC.

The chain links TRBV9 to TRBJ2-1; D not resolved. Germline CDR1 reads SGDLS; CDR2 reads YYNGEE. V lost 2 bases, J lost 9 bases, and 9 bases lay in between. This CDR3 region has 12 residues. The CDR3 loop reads CASSVDDLEQFF. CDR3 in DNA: TGTGCCAGCAGCGTCGACGATCTTGAGCAGTTCTTC. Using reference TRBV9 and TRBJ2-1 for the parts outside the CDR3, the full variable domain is DSGVTQTPKHLITATGQRVTLRCSPRSGDLSVYWYQQSLDQGLQFLIQYYNGEERAKGNILERFSAQQFPDLHSELNLSSLELGDSALYFCASSVDDLEQFFGPGTRLTVL.

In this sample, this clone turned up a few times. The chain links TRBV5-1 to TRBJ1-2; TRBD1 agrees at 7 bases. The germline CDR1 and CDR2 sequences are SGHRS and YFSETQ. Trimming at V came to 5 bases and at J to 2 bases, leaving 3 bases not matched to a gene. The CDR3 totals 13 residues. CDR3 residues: CASRQGQNYGYTF. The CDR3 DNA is TGCGCCAGCAGACAGGGACAGAACTATGGCTACACCTTC.

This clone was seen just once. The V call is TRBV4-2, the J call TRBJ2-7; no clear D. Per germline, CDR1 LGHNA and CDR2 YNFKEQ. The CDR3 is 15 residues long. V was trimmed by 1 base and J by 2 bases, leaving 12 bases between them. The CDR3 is CASSQGFGNTYEQYF. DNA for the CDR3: TGTGCCAGCAGCCAAGGTTTTGGGAATACCTACGAGCAGTACTTC.

CDR3: CAWTTNNEQYF. The CDR3 DNA is TGTGCCTGGACAACAAACAACGAGCAGTACTTC. The chain has TRBV30 and TRBJ2-7, with D unclear. V was clipped by 4 bases and J by 5 bases, with 9 bases between them. This CDR3 has 11 amino acids. Per germline, CDR1 GTSNPN and CDR2 SVGIG (reference sequence).